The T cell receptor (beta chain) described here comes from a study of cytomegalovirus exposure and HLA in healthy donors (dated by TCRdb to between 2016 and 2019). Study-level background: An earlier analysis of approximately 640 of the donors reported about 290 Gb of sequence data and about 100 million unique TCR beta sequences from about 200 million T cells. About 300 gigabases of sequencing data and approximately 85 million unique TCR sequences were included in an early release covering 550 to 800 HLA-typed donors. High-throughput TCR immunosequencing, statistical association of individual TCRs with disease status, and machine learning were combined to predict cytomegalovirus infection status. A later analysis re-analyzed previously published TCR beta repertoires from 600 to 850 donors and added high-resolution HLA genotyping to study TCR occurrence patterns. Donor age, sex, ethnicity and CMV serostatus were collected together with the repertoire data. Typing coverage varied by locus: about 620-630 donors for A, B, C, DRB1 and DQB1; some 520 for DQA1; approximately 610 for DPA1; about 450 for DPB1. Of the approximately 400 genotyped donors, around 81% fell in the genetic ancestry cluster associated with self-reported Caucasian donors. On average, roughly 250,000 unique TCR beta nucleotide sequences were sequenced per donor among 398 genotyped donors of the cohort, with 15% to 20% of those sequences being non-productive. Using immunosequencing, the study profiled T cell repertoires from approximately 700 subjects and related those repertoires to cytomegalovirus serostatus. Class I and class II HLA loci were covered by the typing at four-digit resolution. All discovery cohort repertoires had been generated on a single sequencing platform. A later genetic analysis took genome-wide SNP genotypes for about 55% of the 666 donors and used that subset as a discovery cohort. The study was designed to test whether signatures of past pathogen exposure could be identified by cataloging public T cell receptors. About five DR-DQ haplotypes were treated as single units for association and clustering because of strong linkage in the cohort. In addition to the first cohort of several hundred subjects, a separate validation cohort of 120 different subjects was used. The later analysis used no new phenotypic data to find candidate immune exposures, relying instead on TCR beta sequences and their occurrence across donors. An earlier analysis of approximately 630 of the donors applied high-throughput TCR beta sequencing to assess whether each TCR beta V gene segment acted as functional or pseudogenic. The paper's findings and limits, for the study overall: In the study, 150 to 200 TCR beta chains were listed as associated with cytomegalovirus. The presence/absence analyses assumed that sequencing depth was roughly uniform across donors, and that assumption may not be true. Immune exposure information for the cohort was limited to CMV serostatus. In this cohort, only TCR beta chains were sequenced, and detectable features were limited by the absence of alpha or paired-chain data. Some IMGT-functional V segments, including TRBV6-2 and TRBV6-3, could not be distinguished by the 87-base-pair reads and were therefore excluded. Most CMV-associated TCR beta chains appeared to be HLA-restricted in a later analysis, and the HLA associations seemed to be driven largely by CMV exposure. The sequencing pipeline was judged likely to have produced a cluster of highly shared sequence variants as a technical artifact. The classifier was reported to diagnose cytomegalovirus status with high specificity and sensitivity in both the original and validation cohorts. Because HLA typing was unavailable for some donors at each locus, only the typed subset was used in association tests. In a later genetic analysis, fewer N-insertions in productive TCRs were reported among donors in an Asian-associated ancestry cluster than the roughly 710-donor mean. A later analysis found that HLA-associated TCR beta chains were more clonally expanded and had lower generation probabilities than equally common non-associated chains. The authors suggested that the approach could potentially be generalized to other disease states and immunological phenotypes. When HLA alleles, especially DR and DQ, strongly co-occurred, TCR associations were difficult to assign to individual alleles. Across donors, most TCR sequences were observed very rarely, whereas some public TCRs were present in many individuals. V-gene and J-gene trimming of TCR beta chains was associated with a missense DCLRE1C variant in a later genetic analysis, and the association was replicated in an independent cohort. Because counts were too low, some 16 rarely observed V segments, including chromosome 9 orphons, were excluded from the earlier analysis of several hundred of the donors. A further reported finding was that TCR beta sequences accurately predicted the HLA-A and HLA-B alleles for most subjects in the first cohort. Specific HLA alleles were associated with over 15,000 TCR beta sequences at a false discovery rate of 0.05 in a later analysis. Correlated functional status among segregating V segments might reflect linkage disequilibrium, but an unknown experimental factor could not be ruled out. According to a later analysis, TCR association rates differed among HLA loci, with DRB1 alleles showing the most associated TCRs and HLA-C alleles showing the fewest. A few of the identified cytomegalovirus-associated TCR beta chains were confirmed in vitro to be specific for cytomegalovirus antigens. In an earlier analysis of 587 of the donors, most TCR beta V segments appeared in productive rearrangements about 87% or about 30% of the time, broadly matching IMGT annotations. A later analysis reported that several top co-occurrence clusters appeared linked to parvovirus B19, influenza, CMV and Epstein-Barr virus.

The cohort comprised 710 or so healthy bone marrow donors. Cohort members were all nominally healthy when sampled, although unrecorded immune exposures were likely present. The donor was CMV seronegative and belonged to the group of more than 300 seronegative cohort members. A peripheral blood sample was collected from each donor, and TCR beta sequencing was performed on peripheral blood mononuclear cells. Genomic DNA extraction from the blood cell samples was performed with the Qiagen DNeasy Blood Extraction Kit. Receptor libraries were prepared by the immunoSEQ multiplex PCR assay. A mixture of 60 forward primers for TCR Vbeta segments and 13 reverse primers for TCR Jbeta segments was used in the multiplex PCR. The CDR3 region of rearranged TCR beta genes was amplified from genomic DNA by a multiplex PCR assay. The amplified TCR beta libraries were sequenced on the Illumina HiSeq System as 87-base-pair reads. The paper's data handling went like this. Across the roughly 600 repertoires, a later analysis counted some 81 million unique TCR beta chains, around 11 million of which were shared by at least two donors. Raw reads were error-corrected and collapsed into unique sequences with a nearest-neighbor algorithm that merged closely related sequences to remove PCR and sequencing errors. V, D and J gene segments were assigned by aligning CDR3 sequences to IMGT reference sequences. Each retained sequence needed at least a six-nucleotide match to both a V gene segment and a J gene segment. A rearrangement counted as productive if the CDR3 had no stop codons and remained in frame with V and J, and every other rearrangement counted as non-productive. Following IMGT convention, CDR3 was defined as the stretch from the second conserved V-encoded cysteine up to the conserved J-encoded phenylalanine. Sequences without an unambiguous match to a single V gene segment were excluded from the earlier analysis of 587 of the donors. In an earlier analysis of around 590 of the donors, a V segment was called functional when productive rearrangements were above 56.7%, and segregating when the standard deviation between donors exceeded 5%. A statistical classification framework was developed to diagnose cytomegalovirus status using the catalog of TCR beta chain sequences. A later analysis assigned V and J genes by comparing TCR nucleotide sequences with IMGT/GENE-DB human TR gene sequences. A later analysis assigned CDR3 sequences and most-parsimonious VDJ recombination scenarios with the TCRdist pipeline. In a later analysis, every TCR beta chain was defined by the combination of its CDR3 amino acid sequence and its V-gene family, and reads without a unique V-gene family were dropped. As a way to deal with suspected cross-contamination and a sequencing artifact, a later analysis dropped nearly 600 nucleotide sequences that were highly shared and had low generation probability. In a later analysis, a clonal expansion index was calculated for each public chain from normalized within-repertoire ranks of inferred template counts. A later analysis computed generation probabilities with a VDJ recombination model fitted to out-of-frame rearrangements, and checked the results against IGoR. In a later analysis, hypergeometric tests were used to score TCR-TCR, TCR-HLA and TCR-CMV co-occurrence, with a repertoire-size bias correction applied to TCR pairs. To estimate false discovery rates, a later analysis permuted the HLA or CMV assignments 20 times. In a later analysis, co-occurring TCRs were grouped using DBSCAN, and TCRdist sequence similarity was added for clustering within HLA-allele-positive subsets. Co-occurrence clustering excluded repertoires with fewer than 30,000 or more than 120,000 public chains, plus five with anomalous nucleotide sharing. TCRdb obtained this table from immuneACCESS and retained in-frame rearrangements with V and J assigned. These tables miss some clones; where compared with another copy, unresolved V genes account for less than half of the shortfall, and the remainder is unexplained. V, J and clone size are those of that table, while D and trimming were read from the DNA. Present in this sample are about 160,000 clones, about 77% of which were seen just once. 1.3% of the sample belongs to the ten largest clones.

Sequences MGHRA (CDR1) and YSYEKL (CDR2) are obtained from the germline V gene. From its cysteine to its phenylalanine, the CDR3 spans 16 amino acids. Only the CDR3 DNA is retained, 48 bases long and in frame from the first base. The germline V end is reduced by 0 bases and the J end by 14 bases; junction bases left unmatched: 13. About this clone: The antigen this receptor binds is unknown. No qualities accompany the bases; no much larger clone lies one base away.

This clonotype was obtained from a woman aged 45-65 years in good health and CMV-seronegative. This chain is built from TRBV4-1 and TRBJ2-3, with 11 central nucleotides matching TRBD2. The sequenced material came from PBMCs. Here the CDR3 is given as CASSQETGLAAQGGYF. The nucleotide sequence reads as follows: TGCGCCAGCAGCCAAGAGACGGGACTAGCGGCCCAGGGGGGGTATTTT.